This T cell receptor beta chain is from a study of T cell responses to AZD1222 COVID-19 vaccine. Turning to the study itself: Second doses at about 4 or about 12 weeks were pooled. Notes on the study in general: Reportedly, nearly half of unique spike TCRs recognized epitopes outside B.1.351/B.1.1.7 mutations.

CDR1 is SGHAT, CDR2 FQNNGV, per germline. The CDR3 has 16 residues. V gave up 5 bases and J gave up 3 bases, with 20 bases separating them. The data were produced by immunoSEQ multiplex PCR, yet TCRdb's version contains in-frame clones alone and is incomplete. The sample holds tens of thousands of clones, over 70% seen once. This clone came up a few times. Its cognate antigen is unknown. The chain is built from TRBV11-2 and TRBJ2-7; D perhaps matches TRBD2 (7 bases). The sample here was peripheral blood, taken on day 0 of AZD1222 vaccination. This TCR came from an adult in good health. The CDR3 DNA follows: TGTGCCAGCAGCGCTCTAGGGGGGGTGAGCAACTACGAGCAGTACTTC. It codes for CASSALGGVSNYEQYF.